One sample yielded the 32 T cell receptor beta chains listed below, sequenced in a study of PD-L1 blockade in urothelial cancer (dated by TCRdb to the late 2010s). Receptor libraries were prepared by the immunoSEQ multiplex PCR assay. TCRdb limited this immuneACCESS table to in-frame rearrangements with V and J called. A share of clones is missing; checked studies link under half to unresolved V genes, and the rest is unexplained. For this sample the table gives just under 45,000 clones, of which 83% were detected only once. Less than 15% of the sample is taken by the ten largest. The time point tag for this specimen amounts to: peripheral blood 6 weeks after treatment start. Sequencing was performed on PBMCs, taken around atezolizumab (anti-PD-L1) treatment. These receptor sequences come from a man in his 60s with urothelial cancer.

This sequence joins TRBV27 and TRBJ2-1, with 7 bases that match TRBD1. J was trimmed by 2 bases and V by 4 bases; bases with no gene match: 2. The CDR3 contains 14 residues. Germline V gives CDR1 MNHEY, CDR2 SMNVEV (reference sequence). The CDR3 nucleotides read TGTGCCAGCAGTTACAGGGGAGCCTACAATGAGCAGTTCTTC. Translating gives CASSYRGAYNEQFF.

This clone was observed a single time. This rearrangement joins TRBV5-1 to TRBJ2-5, with a possible D match to TRBD1 (6 bases). From germline, CDR1 is SGHRS and CDR2 YFSETQ. The CDR3 covers 13 residues. V was clipped by 3 bases and J by 2 bases, with 8 bases between them. The CDR3 sequence is CASSWGHQETQYF. The CDR3 coding sequence is TGCGCCAGCAGCTGGGGGCATCAAGAGACCCAGTACTTC.

The chain carries TRBV6-1 and TRBJ1-5; 9 bases fit TRBD1. V shed 2 bases and J 4 bases; nucleotides not matched to a gene: 6. This CDR3 has 16 amino acids. Germline V CDR1 and CDR2: MNHNS, SASEGT. CDR3 region: CASSEPPDRGNQPQHF. The CDR3 DNA reads TGTGCCAGCAGTGAACCTCCGGACAGGGGTAATCAGCCCCAGCATTTT.

This clone was found once. J is TRBJ2-3 and V is TRBV5-1; 9 bases are shared with TRBD2. The V gene's germline CDR1 is SGHRS and CDR2 YFSETQ. Trimming removed 5 bases from V and 4 bases from J; junction bases left unmatched: 5. This CDR3 has 14 residues. In DNA form, the CDR3 reads TGCGCCAGCAGAGGCGGGGGGGCCGCAGATACGCAGTATTTT. The encoded protein is CASRGGGAADTQYF.

CDR3: CASSLLSGGASDTQYF. In DNA, the CDR3 is TGTGCCAGCAGCCTACTCAGCGGGGGGGCAAGCGATACGCAGTATTTT. The V and J genes are TRBV13 and TRBJ2-3, with 10 positions matching TRBD2. The CDR3 runs to 16 residues. V lost 5 bases, J lost 6 bases, and 11 bases stayed unmatched. CDR1 and CDR2 from the germline V gene are PRHDT and FYEKMQ (reference sequence).

CDR3 residues: CASMVQAGSYEQYF. As DNA, the CDR3 is TGTGCCAGCATGGTGCAGGCCGGCTCCTACGAGCAGTACTTC. The chain recombines TRBV28 with TRBJ2-7; D remains ambiguous. Looked up from germline, CDR1 is MDHEN and CDR2 is SYDVKM. The CDR3 extends over 14 amino acids. V was pared by 7 bases and J by 0 bases, with 13 bases between.

This rearrangement joins TRBV5-1 to TRBJ1-3, with D possibly being TRBD1 (6 bases). From germline, CDR1 is SGHRS and CDR2 YFSETQ. The CDR3 runs to 13 residues. V was cut by 0 bases and J by 5 bases, with 6 bases left in between. The DNA for the CDR3 is TGCGCCAGCAGCTTGGGGGACAGAAACACCATATATTTT. It codes for CASSLGDRNTIYF.

The genes are TRBV28 and TRBJ1-2, with 10 bases that match TRBD1. The CDR3 is 15 residues long. Germline CDR1 and CDR2: MDHEN and SYDVKM. After removal of 5 bases from V and 3 bases from J, the junction contained 6 bases not matched to a gene. The CDR3 DNA sequence: TGTGCCAGCAGTCCGGGCGGACAGGGGGACTATGGCTACACCTTC. This translates into CASSPGGQGDYGYTF.

The chain employs TRBV28 and TRBJ1-5; tentative D call: TRBD1 (6 bases). Germline V lookup: CDR1 MDHEN, CDR2 SYDVKM. This CDR3 spans 12 amino acids. The ends were cut back, 5 bases at V and 6 bases at J, with 8 bases in the middle. The CDR3 region has the DNA TGTGCCAGCAGTGCAGGGGTTCAGCCCCAGCATTTT. This gives the protein CASSAGVQPQHF.

The V and J genes are TRBV4-1 and TRBJ2-4; 10 nucleotides match TRBD2. This CDR3 contains 17 residues. Per germline, CDR1 MGHRA and CDR2 YSYEKL. The V segment lost 0 bases and the J segment 6 bases; nucleotides outside the gene matches: 8. DNA of the CDR3: TGCGCCAGCAGCCAAGAAAGCGGGGGGGCGATAGGAAACATTCAGTACTTC. The encoded protein is CASSQESGGAIGNIQYF.

This clone was detected only once. The chain combines TRBV6-4 with TRBJ2-3, with 13 positions matching TRBD2. Germline V gene data show CDR1 as MRHNA and CDR2 as SNTAGT. V lost 6 bases and J lost 1; bases outside the gene matches: 7. CDR3 length: 17 residues. In nucleotides, the CDR3 is TGTGCCAGCAGCCGAGGGACTAGCGGGACAGGCACAGATACGCAGTATTTT. Translating it yields CASSRGTSGTGTDTQYF.

V is TRBV2 and J is TRBJ1-5; TRBD1 matches 7 bases. Losses at the gene ends were 4 bases for V and 0 bases for J; bases not matched to a gene: 12. Germline assignment: CDR1 SNHLY and CDR2 FYNNEI. This CDR3 has 18 residues. The DNA of the CDR3 is TGTGCCAGCAGTGGGCGACAGGGCGCAATCTATAGCAATCAGCCCCAGCATTTT. Translating gives CASSGRQGAIYSNQPQHF.

This clone was seen a handful of times. The gene calls are TRBV6-5 and TRBJ2-1; 9 bases align to TRBD1. From germline, CDR1 is MNHEY and CDR2 SVGAGI. V lost 8 bases to trimming and J lost 9 bases; unmatched junction nucleotides: 8. The CDR3 contains 13 residues. Here the CDR3 DNA reads TGTGCCAGCCGAATCCTGACAGGGGGTGAGCAGTTCTTC. Amino acid sequence: CASRILTGGEQFF.

The chain employs TRBV19 and TRBJ2-3; D is perhaps TRBD2 (6 bases). Germline V gene sequence: CDR1 LNHDA, CDR2 SQIVND (reference sequence). This CDR3 comprises 15 residues. V shed 3 bases and J shed 0 bases, with 10 bases lying between them. The CDR3 sequence: CASSMSLASTDTQYF. For the CDR3, the DNA is TGTGCCAGTAGTATGAGCCTAGCGAGCACAGATACGCAGTATTTT.

The rearrangement uses TRBV11-2 and TRBJ2-4, with TRBD2 identical over 9 bases. CDR3 length equals 15 residues. J lost 8 bases, V lost 6 bases, and 11 bases had no gene match. Per the germline V gene, CDR1 is SGHAT and CDR2 is FQNNGV. CDR3 coding DNA: TGTGCCAGCAGGTCCCTTGCGGGGGGGCCGGACATTCAGTACTTC. Protein: CASRSLAGGPDIQYF.

This clone was observed once. The chain joins TRBV5-1 to TRBJ1-4, with D possibly TRBD1 on 6 matching bases. The CDR3 runs 14 residues. Germline V CDR1 and CDR2: SGHRS, YFSETQ. V was trimmed by 1 base and J by 6 bases, leaving 10 bases between them. CDR3 bases: TGCGCCAGCAGCTTGCCAGGGGCTGATGAAAAACTGTTTTTT. The encoded protein is CASSLPGADEKLFF.

This chain connects TRBV5-4 to TRBJ2-3; D may be TRBD2 (7 bases). The germline V gene has CDR1 SGHNT and CDR2 YYREEE (reference sequence). Trimming removed 3 bases from V and 1 base from J, with 21 bases in between. CDR3 length: 18 amino acids. The CDR3 DNA reads as TGTGCCAGCAGCTCCCAGGTGGGGGGGCACGGGGGCACAGATACGCAGTATTTT. This codes for CASSSQVGGHGGTDTQYF.

The V and J genes are TRBV27 and TRBJ1-6, with unresolved D. There are 12 residues in the CDR3. Trimming shortened V by 5 bases and J by 4 bases, and 3 bases separated the two germline ends. Germline-derived CDR1 and CDR2 are MNHEY and SMNVEV (reference sequence). Here the CDR3 reads CASSPYNSPLHF. CDR3 DNA sequence: TGTGCCAGCAGTCCGTATAATTCACCCCTCCACTTT.

CDR3 region: CASSLYPGETQYF. The CDR3 DNA sequence: TGCGCCAGCAGCTTGTACCCAGGGGAGACCCAGTACTTC. This chain connects TRBV5-1 to TRBJ2-5, with D possibly matching TRBD1 (5 bases). The CDR3 is made up of 13 amino acids. CDR1 is SGHRS, CDR2 YFSETQ, per germline. The germline V and J ends were trimmed by 1 base and 5 bases, with 9 bases remaining between them.

This rearrangement joins TRBV19 to TRBJ2-1, with 8 bases lining up with TRBD2. This CDR3 is built from 15 residues. Trimming cost V 3 bases and J 9 bases; bases outside gene matches: 10. Germline CDR1 LNHDA, CDR2 SQIVND (reference sequence). The DNA of the CDR3 is TGTGCCAGTAGTATTTTTGCGGGGGGCGGGGGTGAGCAGTTCTTC. It specifies CASSIFAGGGGEQFF.

The chain joins TRBV7-2 to TRBJ2-7; TRBD2 agrees at 12 bases. In germline, CDR1 is SGHTA, CDR2 FQGNSA. The CDR3 is 15 residues long. V gave up 5 bases and J gave up 4 bases; unmatched junction bases: 6. DNA for the CDR3: TGTGCCAGCAGCAAGACTAGCGGGGGACCATACGAGCAGTACTTC. Protein sequence: CASSKTSGGPYEQYF.

The chain links TRBV5-4 to TRBJ2-1; 11 bases are a match to TRBD2. V shed 4 bases and J 8 bases; nucleotides not matched to a gene: 8. Germline CDR1 is SGHNT and CDR2 is YYREEE (reference sequence). The CDR3 has 15 residues. CDR3 DNA sequence: TGTGCCAGCAGCGTGGCTAGCGGGGGGAATGATGAGCAGTTCTTC. Translated, it gives CASSVASGGNDEQFF.

V is TRBV7-9 and J is TRBJ2-5; weak D call: TRBD1 (5 bases). Per germline, CDR1 SEHNR and CDR2 FQNEAQ (reference sequence). The CDR3 length is 13 residues. Trimming removed 4 bases at V and 2 bases at J, with 8 bases between. This CDR3 reads CASSSTDQETQYF. Written as DNA, the CDR3 is TGTGCCAGCAGCTCGACAGATCAAGAGACCCAGTACTTC. Full variable domain (outside the CDR3, taken from reference TRBV7-9 and TRBJ2-5): DTGVSQNPRHKITKRGQNVTFRCDPISEHNRLYWYRQTLGQGPEFLTYFQNEAQLEKSRLLSDRFSAERPKGSFSTLEIQRTEQGDSAMYLCASSSTDQETQYFGPGTRLLVL.

This clone was detected only once. The chain is built from TRBV4-1 and TRBJ2-5, with 7 bases that match TRBD1. The CDR3 runs to 14 residues. V shed 1 base and J 4 bases; nucleotides not matched to a gene: 3. The germline V gene encodes CDR1 MGHRA and CDR2 YSYEKL. The CDR3 loop is CASSQGRGPETQYF. The CDR3 DNA sequence: TGCGCCAGCAGCCAAGGAAGGGGGCCAGAGACCCAGTACTTC.

The J gene is TRBJ1-1, the V gene TRBV10-1, with D uncertain. Trimming shortened V by 6 bases and J by 4 bases, and 9 bases separated the two germline ends. The CDR3 has 12 amino acids. Germline CDR1 is WNHNN and CDR2 is SYGVQD (reference sequence). The CDR3 region is CASSGGSTEAFF. DNA of the CDR3: TGCGCCAGCAGCGGAGGGAGCACTGAAGCTTTCTTT.

The chain combines TRBV2 with TRBJ2-7, with 9 positions matching TRBD2. Germline values: CDR1 SNHLY, CDR2 FYNNEI. CDR3 length: 16 amino acids. Trimming cost V 3 bases and J 6 bases; bases outside gene matches: 12. The DNA of the CDR3 is TGTGCCAGCAGTGAGACCAGGGCGGGGGGGCGCCCCGAGCAGTACTTC. Translating it yields CASSETRAGGRPEQYF.

The chain joins TRBV2 to TRBJ1-5; the D gene is possibly TRBD1 (6 bases). The CDR3 is made up of 18 amino acids. Germline CDR1 and CDR2: SNHLY and FYNNEI. V was pared by 6 bases and J by 4 bases, with 25 bases between. The CDR3 DNA is TGTGCCAGCAGCCCGCGGGTGGGCAGGGCCCAGGGGAATCAGCCCCAGCATTTT. Its protein is CASSPRVGRAQGNQPQHF.

The chain joins TRBV7-3 to TRBJ2-1; 9 bases fit TRBD2. This CDR3 spans 15 amino acids. J was trimmed by 2 bases and V by 2 bases; bases with no gene match: 1. Germline CDR1 and CDR2: SGHTA and FQGTGA. CDR3 in DNA: TGTGCCAGCAGCTTAGGCGGGGGGGCCTACAATGAGCAGTTCTTC. Residues: CASSLGGGAYNEQFF.

The chain couples TRBV28 to TRBJ2-7; TRBD1 aligns across 10 bases. The germline CDR1 and CDR2 sequences are MDHEN and SYDVKM. CDR3 size: 14 residues. The V and J ends lost 5 bases and 4 bases, in that order; junction bases with no gene match: 5. The CDR3: CASSTGTGVYEQYF. CDR3 DNA: TGTGCCAGCAGTACCGGGACAGGGGTGTACGAGCAGTACTTC.

The CDR3 coding sequence is TGTGCCAGTTCACAGGGGGGGAGCAATCAGCCCCAGCATTTT. Its protein product is CASSQGGSNQPQHF. The J gene is TRBJ1-5, the V gene TRBV28, with 8 bases fitting TRBD1. Germline V gene lookup returns CDR1 MDHEN and CDR2 SYDVKM. The V gene end was trimmed by 9 bases and the J gene end by 1 base; junction bases not matched to a gene: 5. This CDR3 region has 14 residues.

The chain joins TRBV5-6 to TRBJ2-2; D is ambiguous. V gave up 4 bases and J gave up 5 bases, with 12 bases separating them. Germline V gives CDR1 SGHDT, CDR2 YYEEEE. This CDR3 comprises 14 residues. CDR3 DNA: TGTGCCAGCAGCCTAGGCGAGGTTACCGGGGAGCTGTTTTTT. It translates to CASSLGEVTGELFF.

This clone has a single count. The chain links TRBV28 to TRBJ1-3; possibly TRBD1 for D (5 bases). Germline assignment: CDR1 MDHEN and CDR2 SYDVKM. The CDR3 totals 15 residues. V shed 5 bases and J shed 4 bases, with 15 bases lying between them. The CDR3, as DNA: TGTGCCAGCAGTCCCATCAGGGTCTCCGGAAACACCATATATTTT. The encoded protein is CASSPIRVSGNTIYF.